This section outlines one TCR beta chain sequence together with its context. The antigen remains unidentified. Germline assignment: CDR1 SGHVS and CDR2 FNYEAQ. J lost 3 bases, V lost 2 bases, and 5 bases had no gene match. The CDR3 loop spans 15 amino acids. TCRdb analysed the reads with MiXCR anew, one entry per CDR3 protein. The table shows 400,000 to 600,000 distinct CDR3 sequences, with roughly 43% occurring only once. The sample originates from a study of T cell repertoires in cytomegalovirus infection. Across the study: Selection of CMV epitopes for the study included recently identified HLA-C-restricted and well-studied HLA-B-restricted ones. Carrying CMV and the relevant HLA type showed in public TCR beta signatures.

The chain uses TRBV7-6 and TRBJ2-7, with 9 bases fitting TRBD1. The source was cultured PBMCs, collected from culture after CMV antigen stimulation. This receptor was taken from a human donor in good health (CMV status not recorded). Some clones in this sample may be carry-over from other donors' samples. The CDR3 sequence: CASSLRGQGLYEQYF. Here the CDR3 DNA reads TGTGCCAGCAGCTTAAGGGGACAGGGACTCTACGAGCAGTACTTC.